A single sample is the source of the 7 T cell receptor beta chains below, sequenced in a study of molecular identifiers for immune sequencing clone quantification. TCRdb used MiXCR to reprocess the PCR reads, holding one entry per CDR3 protein. The sample holds 400,000 to 600,000 distinct CDR3 sequences; around 23% are singletons and the top ten take approximately 0.8%. Sequencing was done on a sample of naive CD8+ T cells from blood, with Jurkat cell RNA spiked in. The subset denotes: FACS-sorted CD8+CD4-CCR7+CD45RA+ naive T cells. The origin of the receptors is a human donor in good health. Some libraries in this study had Jurkat cell RNA spiked in.

V gene TRBV7-2 combines with J gene TRBJ1-5, with D unclear. The CDR3 is 15 amino acids. V lost 8 bases, J lost 0 bases, and 14 bases lay in between. Per the germline V gene, CDR1 is SGHTA and CDR2 is FQGNSA. The CDR3 loop is CASGSTGNSNQPQHF. The CDR3 region has the DNA TGTGCCAGCGGATCGACTGGAAATAGCAATCAGCCCCAGCATTTT. Filled out from reference TRBV7-2 and TRBJ1-5, the complete variable domain reads GAGVSQSPSNKVTEKGKDVELRCDPISGHTALYWYRQSLGQGLEFLIYFQGNSAPDKSGLPSDRFSAERTGGSVSTLTIQRTQQEDSAVYLCASGSTGNSNQPQHFGDGTRLSIL.

This clonotype was seen at least ten times. The V and J genes are TRBV4-3 and TRBJ2-6; 9 positions agree with TRBD1. The germline V gene encodes CDR1 LGHNA and CDR2 YSLEER. The CDR3 spans 18 residues. J was trimmed by 1 base and V by 4 bases; bases with no gene match: 8. CDR3: CASSPWGQGGSGANVLTF. The CDR3 DNA sequence: TGCGCCAGCAGCCCATGGGGACAGGGTGGATCTGGGGCCAACGTCCTGACTTTC.

CDR3 amino acids: CASSMGYQPQHF. CDR3 coding DNA: TGTGCCAGTAGTATGGGGTATCAGCCCCAGCATTTT. The chain links TRBV19 to TRBJ1-5; no clear D. The CDR3 extends over 12 amino acids. The germline CDR1 and CDR2 sequences are LNHDA and SQIVND (reference sequence). Trimming removed 3 bases at V and 5 bases at J, with 5 bases between.

A single count supports this clonotype. This clone may be a read error of a much larger clone one base away. The chain employs TRBV12-5 and TRBJ1-1; D is unresolved. CDR1 and CDR2 (germline): LGHNT, FRNRAP. The CDR3 runs 12 residues. CDR3 nucleotides: TGTGCTAGTGGTTTGGGCGACACTGAAGCTCTCTTT. Translation gives CASGLGDTEALF.

The genes are TRBV6-5 and TRBJ2-2, with 9 bases matching TRBD2. Germline lookup yields CDR1 MNHEY and CDR2 SVGAGI. This CDR3 spans 17 amino acids. The junction had 9 bases not matched to a gene; V was cut back by 2 bases and J by 5 bases. CDR3 loop: CASSYQRGEVSTGELFF. In nucleotides, the CDR3 is TGTGCCAGCAGTTACCAGCGGGGGGAAGTCAGTACCGGGGAGCTGTTTTTT.

The chain has TRBV7-9 and TRBJ2-4; D unclear. V lost 5 bases and J 2 bases, leaving 10 bases between the germline ends. Germline CDR1 reads SEHNR; CDR2 reads FQNEAQ (reference sequence). CDR3 size: 14 residues. This chain's CDR3 is CASSNKGTKNIQYF. CDR3 DNA: TGTGCCAGCAGCAATAAAGGGACCAAAAACATTCAGTACTTC.

Comment on this clonotype: A much more abundant neighbour one base away suggests this may be a read error. The chain combines TRBV28 with TRBJ1-1; D is unclear. CDR1 is MDHEN, CDR2 SYDVKM, per germline. V gave up 11 bases and J gave up 5 bases, with 12 bases separating them. The CDR3 is 11 residues long. The CDR3: CAVAGGTEAFF. In DNA, the CDR3 is TGTGCCGTCGCGGGAGGAACTGAAGCTTTCTTT.